This T cell receptor beta chain is drawn from a study of beta chain features in type 1 diabetes. Overall study context: Researchers looked at about 110 million sorted cells across all samples.

This CDR3 region has 19 residues. Per germline, CDR1 MGHRA and CDR2 YSYEKL. V was pared by 0 bases and J by 2 bases, with 13 bases of the junction left unmatched. Remarks on this clone: Its matching antigen is unknown.

Findings and caveats of the study: Fewer insertions but more deletions were seen at VDJ junctions in type 1 diabetes patients.

CD4+ cells of the naive, central memory, regulatory and stem cell-like memory types were sorted via CD45RO/CCR7/CD25/CD127/CD95/CD27. Since all of the isolated RNA was reverse transcribed, expressed TCRB transcripts were what got sequenced. Repertoires were generated with immunoSEQ multiplex PCR, while TCRdb's copy carries only in-frame clones and drops some. The data hold more than 20,000 clones, with 55% to 75% observed a single time. This chain uses TRBV4-1 with TRBJ2-5; 9 bases map to TRBD2. This clonotype was obtained from a woman aged 40-49 years in good health. Sequencing was done on a sample of Tregs from blood. The CDR3 protein is CASSQDGFASGVMQETQYF. In DNA, the CDR3 is TGCGCCAGCAGCCAAGACGGGTTTGCTAGCGGGGTTATGCAAGAGACCCAGTACTTC.